The 9 T cell receptor beta chains below all came from one sample that was sequenced in a study of blood T cell repertoires in COVID-19. Some clones are missing from TCRdb's copy, which holds only in-frame ones; the method was immunoSEQ multiplex PCR. The sample shows around 94,000 clones, just under 85% of them seen only once. Sequencing was done on a sample of peripheral blood. These receptor sequences come from a man aged 45-65 years with acute or convalescent COVID-19.

V usage is TRBV7-9 and J usage is TRBJ2-3; TRBD2 matches 7 bases. J gave up 2 bases and V 4 bases, and 9 bases lay outside the gene matches. This CDR3 is built from 16 residues. Looked up from germline, CDR1 is SEHNR and CDR2 is FQNEAQ (reference sequence). The CDR3 region has the DNA TGTGCCAGCAGCTCATCTCTAGCGGACACCACAGATACGCAGTATTTT. This encodes CASSSSLADTTDTQYF.

The V and J genes are TRBV5-6 and TRBJ2-7; 9 nucleotides agree with TRBD1. CDR1 SGHDT and CDR2 YYEEEE come from the germline V gene. The CDR3 consists of 16 residues. V shed 2 bases and J 3 bases; nucleotides not matched to a gene: 9. The CDR3 DNA sequence: TGTGCCAGCAGCTTACGACCGGGACAGGGTTTCTACGAGCAGTACTTC. It yields the protein CASSLRPGQGFYEQYF. The full variable domain, its missing parts supplied by reference TRBV5-6 and TRBJ2-7, is DAGVTQSPTHLIKTRGQQVTLRCSPKSGHDTVSWYQQALGQGPQFIFQYYEEEERQRGNFPDRFSGHQFPNYSSELNVNALLLGDSALYLCASSLRPGQGFYEQYFGPGTRLTVT.

J is TRBJ1-2 and V is TRBV19, with D perhaps TRBD1 (6 bases). This CDR3 contains 14 residues. In germline, CDR1 is LNHDA, CDR2 SQIVND (reference sequence). V was trimmed by 5 bases and J by 2 bases, leaving 12 bases between them. The CDR3 DNA reads TGTGCCAGTAGTCCACTGGACAGCAACTATGGCTACACCTTC. This encodes CASSPLDSNYGYTF.

This clone was seen more than once but under ten times. In nucleotides, the CDR3 is TGCGCCAGCAGCTTGTCAGGGGCAGAGGGCTACACCTTC. It yields the protein CASSLSGAEGYTF. The chain employs TRBV5-1 and TRBJ1-2, with D tentatively TRBD1 (6 bases). CDR3 length: 13 residues. V lost 1 base, J lost 8 bases, and 12 bases lay in between. CDR1 and CDR2 from the germline V gene are SGHRS and YFSETQ.

The chain employs TRBV7-6 and TRBJ2-7, with 14 bases aligning to TRBD2. Germline CDR1 and CDR2: SGHVS and FNYEAQ. The CDR3 covers 18 residues. The V and J ends lost 2 bases and 0 bases, in that order; junction bases with no gene match: 6. The CDR3 region has the DNA TGTGCCAGCAGCTTACGGCCTGGGACTAGCGGGAGCTCCTACGAGCAGTACTTC. Residues: CASSLRPGTSGSSYEQYF.

The J gene is TRBJ1-6, the V gene TRBV2, with 8 positions matching TRBD1. The CDR3 runs to 13 residues. With V trimmed by 4 bases and J by 17 bases, 10 bases remained unmatched. Germline V lookup: CDR1 SNHLY, CDR2 FYNNEI. CDR3 loop: CASSAGGPSPVHF. DNA of the CDR3: TGTGCCAGCAGTGCAGGGGGCCCCTCTCCCGTCCACTTT.

This CDR3 reads CASSPGQGSDNEQFF. The DNA for the CDR3 is TGTGCCAGCAGCCCCGGACAGGGGTCAGACAATGAGCAGTTCTTC. This chain links TRBV7-3 with TRBJ2-1; 9 nucleotides match TRBD1. Germline CDR1 reads SGHTA; CDR2 reads FQGTGA. The CDR3 has 15 amino acids. Trimming cost V 5 bases and J 5 bases; bases outside gene matches: 7.

This clone came up a few times. The chain combines TRBV7-2 with TRBJ2-7, with a possible D match to TRBD2 (6 bases). V lost 4 bases and J 0 bases, leaving 13 bases between the germline ends. The germline gives CDR1 SGHTA, CDR2 FQGNSA. The CDR3 is made up of 15 amino acids. The CDR3 DNA reads as TGTGCCAGCAGCTACTCGGGACTCAGCTCCTACGAGCAGTACTTC. Residues: CASSYSGLSSYEQYF.

The chain recombines TRBV7-2 with TRBJ1-1; the D is unclear. The length of the CDR3 is 15 residues. Germline V lookup: CDR1 SGHTA, CDR2 FQGNSA. Trimming took 1 base from V and 2 from J, leaving 11 bases between them. This chain's CDR3 is CASSLVVQSNTEAFF. The CDR3 DNA reads as TGTGCCAGCAGCTTAGTCGTGCAGTCAAACACTGAAGCTTTCTTT.